This T cell receptor (beta chain) derives from a study of neoadjuvant nivolumab and ipilimumab in lung cancer. Study results and limitations: A small number of samples were TCR sequenced. Pretherapy blood TCR richness correlated positively with resected tumor richness. Compared with tumor-adjacent uninvolved lung, resected tumors showed greater richness and clonality. TCR clonality did not significantly correlate with pathologic tumor regression.

TCRdb's table, derived via immunoSEQ multiplex PCR, lists solely in-frame clones and lacks some. The data hold about 25,000 clones, with 82% observed a single time. Trimming cost V 4 bases and J 11 bases, with 14 bases left between them. CDR3 length equals 12 residues. The germline CDR1 and CDR2 sequences are MNHEY and SVGAGI. Notes on this clone: As yet, its antigen is unknown.

The genes are TRBV6-5 and TRBJ1-1, with D possibly being TRBD1 (5 bases). Source: tumor tissue, taken after neoadjuvant nivolumab, alone or with ipilimumab, at or shortly before surgery. This receptor was identified in an adult with non-small cell lung cancer. CDR3 protein: CASSSKSPGAFF. In DNA, the CDR3 is TGTGCCAGCAGTTCTAAGTCCCCAGGGGCTTTCTTT.